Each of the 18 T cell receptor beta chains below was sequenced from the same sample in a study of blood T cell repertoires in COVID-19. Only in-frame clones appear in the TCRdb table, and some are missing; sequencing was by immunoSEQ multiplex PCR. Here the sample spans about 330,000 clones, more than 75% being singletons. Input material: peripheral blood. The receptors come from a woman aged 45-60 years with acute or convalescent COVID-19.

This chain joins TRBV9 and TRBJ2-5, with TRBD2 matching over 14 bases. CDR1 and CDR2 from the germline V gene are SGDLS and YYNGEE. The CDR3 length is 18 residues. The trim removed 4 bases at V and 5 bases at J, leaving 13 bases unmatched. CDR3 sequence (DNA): TGTGCCAGCAGCTCCGGGACTAGCGGGAGTTATGGCGTGGAGACCCAGTACTTC. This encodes CASSSGTSGSYGVETQYF.

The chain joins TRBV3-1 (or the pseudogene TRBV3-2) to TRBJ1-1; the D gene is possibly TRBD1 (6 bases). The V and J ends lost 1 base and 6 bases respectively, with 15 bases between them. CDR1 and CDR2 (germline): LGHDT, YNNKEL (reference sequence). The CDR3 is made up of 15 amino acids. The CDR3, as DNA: TGTGCCAGCAGCCAAGTAGGGGGGGCTCTTCCTGAAGCTTTCTTT. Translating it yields CASSQVGGALPEAFF.

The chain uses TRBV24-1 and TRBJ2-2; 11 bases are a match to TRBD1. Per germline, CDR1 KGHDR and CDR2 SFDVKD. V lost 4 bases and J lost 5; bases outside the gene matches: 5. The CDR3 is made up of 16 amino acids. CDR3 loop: CATSDLGQGATGELFF. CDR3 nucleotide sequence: TGTGCCACCAGTGACCTCGGACAGGGGGCTACCGGGGAGCTGTTTTTT.

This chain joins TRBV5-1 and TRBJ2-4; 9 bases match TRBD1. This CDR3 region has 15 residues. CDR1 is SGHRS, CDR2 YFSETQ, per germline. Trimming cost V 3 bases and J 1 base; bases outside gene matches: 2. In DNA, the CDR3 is TGCGCCAGCAGCTGGGACAGGGAGGCCAAAAACATTCAGTACTTC. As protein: CASSWDREAKNIQYF.

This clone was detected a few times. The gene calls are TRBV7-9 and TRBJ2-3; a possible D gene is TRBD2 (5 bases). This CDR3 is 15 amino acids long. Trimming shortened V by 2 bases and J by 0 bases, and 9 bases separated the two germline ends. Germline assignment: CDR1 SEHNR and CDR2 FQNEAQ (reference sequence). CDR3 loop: CASSLRGGSTDTQYF. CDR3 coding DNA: TGTGCCAGCAGCTTAAGAGGAGGCAGCACAGATACGCAGTATTTT.

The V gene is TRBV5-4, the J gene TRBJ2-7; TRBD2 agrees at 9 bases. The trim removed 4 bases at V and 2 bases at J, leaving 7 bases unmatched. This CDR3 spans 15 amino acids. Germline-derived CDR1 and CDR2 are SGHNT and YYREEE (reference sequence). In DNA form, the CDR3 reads TGTGCCAGCAGCACATGGACTAGCGCAACCTACGAGCAGTACTTC. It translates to CASSTWTSATYEQYF.

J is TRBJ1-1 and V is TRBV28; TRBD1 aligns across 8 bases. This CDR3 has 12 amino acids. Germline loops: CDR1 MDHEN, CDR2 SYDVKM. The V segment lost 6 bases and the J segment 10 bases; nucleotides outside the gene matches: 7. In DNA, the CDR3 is TGTGCCAGCAGACACAGGGGGGGAAGAGCTTTCTTT. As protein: CASRHRGGRAFF.

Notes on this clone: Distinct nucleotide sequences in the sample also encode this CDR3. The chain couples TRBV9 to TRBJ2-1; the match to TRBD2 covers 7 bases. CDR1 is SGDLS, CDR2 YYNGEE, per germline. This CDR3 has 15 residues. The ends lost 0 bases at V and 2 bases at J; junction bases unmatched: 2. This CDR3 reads CASSVAGGTYNEQFF. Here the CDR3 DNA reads TGTGCCAGCAGCGTAGCGGGAGGAACCTACAATGAGCAGTTCTTC.

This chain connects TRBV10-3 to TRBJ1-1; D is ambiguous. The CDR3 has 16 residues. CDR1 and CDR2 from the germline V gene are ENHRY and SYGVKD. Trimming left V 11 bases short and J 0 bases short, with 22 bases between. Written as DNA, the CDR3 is TGTGCCGCAGGAAACGTCGGAAGGCCCATGAACACTGAAGCTTTCTTT. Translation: CAAGNVGRPMNTEAFF.

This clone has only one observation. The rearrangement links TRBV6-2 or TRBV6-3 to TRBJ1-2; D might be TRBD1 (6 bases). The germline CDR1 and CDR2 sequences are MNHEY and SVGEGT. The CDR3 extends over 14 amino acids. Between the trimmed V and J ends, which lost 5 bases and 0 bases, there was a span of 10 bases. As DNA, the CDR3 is TGTGCCAGCAGTCTCAGGGGTCCTAACTATGGCTACACCTTC. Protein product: CASSLRGPNYGYTF.

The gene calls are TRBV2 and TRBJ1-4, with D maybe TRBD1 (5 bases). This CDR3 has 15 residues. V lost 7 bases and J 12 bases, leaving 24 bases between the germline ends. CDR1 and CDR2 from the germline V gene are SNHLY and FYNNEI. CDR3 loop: CASKRQRDGGRELFF. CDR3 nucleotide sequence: TGTGCCAGCAAAAGACAAAGGGACGGAGGGCGGGAACTGTTTTTT.

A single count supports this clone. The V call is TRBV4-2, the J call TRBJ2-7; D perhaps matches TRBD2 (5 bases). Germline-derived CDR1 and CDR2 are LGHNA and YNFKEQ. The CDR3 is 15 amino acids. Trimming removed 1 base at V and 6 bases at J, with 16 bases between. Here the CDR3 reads CASSQVPERGGEQYF. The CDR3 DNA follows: TGTGCCAGCAGCCAAGTCCCAGAGAGAGGAGGCGAGCAGTACTTC.

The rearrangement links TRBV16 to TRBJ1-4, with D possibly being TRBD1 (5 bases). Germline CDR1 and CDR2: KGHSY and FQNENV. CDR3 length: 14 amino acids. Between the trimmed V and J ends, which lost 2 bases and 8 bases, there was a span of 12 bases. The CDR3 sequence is CASSQGQGGEKLFF. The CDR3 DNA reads TGTGCCAGCAGCCAAGGTCAGGGTGGCGAAAAACTGTTTTTT.

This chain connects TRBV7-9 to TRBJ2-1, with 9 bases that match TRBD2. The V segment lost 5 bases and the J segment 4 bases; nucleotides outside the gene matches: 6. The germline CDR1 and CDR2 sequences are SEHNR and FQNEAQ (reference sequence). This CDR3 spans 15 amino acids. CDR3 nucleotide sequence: TGTGCCAGCAGCCACAGGACTAGCGAATACAATGAGCAGTTCTTC. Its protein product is CASSHRTSEYNEQFF. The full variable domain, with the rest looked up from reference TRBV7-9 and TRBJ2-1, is DTGVSQNPRHKITKRGQNVTFRCDPISEHNRLYWYRQTLGQGPEFLTYFQNEAQLEKSRLLSDRFSAERPKGSFSTLEIQRTEQGDSAMYLCASSHRTSEYNEQFFGPGTRLTVL.

In DNA, the CDR3 is TGCGCCAAAGAGCGAGACACTGAAGCTTTCTTT. It codes for CAKERDTEAFF. The genes are TRBV4-1 and TRBJ1-1; D not resolved. CDR1 and CDR2 (germline): MGHRA, YSYEKL. Trimming left V 10 bases short and J 3 bases short, with 9 bases between. This CDR3 contains 11 residues.

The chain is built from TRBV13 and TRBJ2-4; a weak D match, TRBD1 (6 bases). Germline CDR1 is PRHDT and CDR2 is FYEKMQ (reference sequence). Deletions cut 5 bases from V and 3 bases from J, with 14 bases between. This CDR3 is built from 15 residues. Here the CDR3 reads CASSLHKDSKNIQYF. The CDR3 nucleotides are TGTGCCAGCAGCCTTCATAAGGACAGCAAAAACATTCAGTACTTC.

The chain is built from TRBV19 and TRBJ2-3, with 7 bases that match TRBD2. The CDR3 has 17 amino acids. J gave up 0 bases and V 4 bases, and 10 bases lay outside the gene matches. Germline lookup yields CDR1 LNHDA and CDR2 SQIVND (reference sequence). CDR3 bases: TGTGCCAGTAGTAACCGCCGGGACTACCAGAGCACAGATACGCAGTATTTT. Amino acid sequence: CASSNRRDYQSTDTQYF.

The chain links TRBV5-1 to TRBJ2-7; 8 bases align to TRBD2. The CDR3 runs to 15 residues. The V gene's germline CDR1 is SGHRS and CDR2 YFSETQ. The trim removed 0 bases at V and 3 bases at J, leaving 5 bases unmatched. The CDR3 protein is CASSLAEREGYEQYF. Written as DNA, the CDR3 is TGCGCCAGCAGCTTGGCCGAACGGGAGGGCTACGAGCAGTACTTC.